This TCR beta chain was sequenced during a study of shared clonotypes between healthy human individuals. Turning to the study itself: Three plates each covered CD4 naive and memory; CD8 naive two, CD8 memory one.

The CDR3 extends over 14 amino acids. V was trimmed by 0 bases and J by 0 bases, leaving 3 bases between them. The V gene's germline CDR1 is MNHEY and CDR2 SVGAGI. Sequencing was at deep level. Genomic DNA from each subset was divided evenly over several immunoSEQ plates. Repertoires were generated with immunoSEQ multiplex PCR, while TCRdb's copy carries only in-frame clones and drops some. The sample includes 2.5 million or so clones, more than 80% seen only once; the top ten take around 0.15%. Remarks on this clone: Additional DNA sequences in this sample encode the identical CDR3.

This TCR came from a man between 18 and 29 years old in good health. The sample taken for sequencing was naive CD4+ T cells sorted from blood. Subset defined: CD45RA+ positively selected. This chain joins TRBV6-5 and TRBJ1-5, with no clear D. The chain's CDR3 is CASSYSNSNQPQHF. Here the CDR3 DNA reads TGTGCCAGCAGTTACTCTAATAGCAATCAGCCCCAGCATTTT.